The entry below describes one TCR beta chain. Within the sample, other DNA sequences also encode this same CDR3. CDR1 and CDR2 (germline): LNHDA, SQIVND (reference sequence). Trimming removed 3 bases from V and 1 base from J, with 7 bases in between. CDR3 length: 14 residues. This sample was included in a study of blood T cell repertoires in COVID-19. Generated by immunoSEQ multiplex PCR, the TCRdb table keeps only in-frame clones and is missing some. The sample has about 250,000 clones, about 91% seen once. The chain joins TRBV19 to TRBJ1-5; D unresolved. Sequenced: peripheral blood. The TCR comes from a woman between 25 and 40 years old with COVID-19, enrolled during active disease. The CDR3 DNA sequence: TGTGCCAGTAGTATGGGGAGGAGCAATCAGCCCCAGCATTTT. This translates into CASSMGRSNQPQHF.